The 18 T cell receptor beta chains reported below all come from one sample, sequenced in a study of blood T cell repertoires in COVID-19. Only in-frame clones appear in the TCRdb table, and some are missing; sequencing was by immunoSEQ multiplex PCR. This sample yields 200,000 to 250,000 clones, of which roughly 78% are seen a single time; about an eighth belongs to the top ten. What was sequenced was peripheral blood. All receptors derive from a woman in her 40s with acute or convalescent COVID-19.

This clone was recorded a few times. The chain employs TRBV30 and TRBJ1-5; 7 bases match TRBD1. The V gene end was trimmed by 0 bases and the J gene end by 8 bases; junction bases not matched to a gene: 7. This CDR3 is built from 14 residues. The germline V gene has CDR1 GTSNPN and CDR2 SVGIG (reference sequence). CDR3 DNA: TGTGCCTGGAGTGTACGACAGGGCCAAGAGCCCCAGCATTTT. This translates into CAWSVRQGQEPQHF.

This chain joins TRBV6-5 and TRBJ1-5; D is ambiguous. Trimming left V 6 bases short and J 4 bases short, with 13 bases between. Germline-derived CDR1 and CDR2 are MNHEY and SVGAGI. This CDR3 region has 14 residues. The CDR3 sequence is CASSRRGGNQPQHF. CDR3 in DNA: TGTGCCAGCAGCCGACGCGGTGGAAATCAGCCCCAGCATTTT.

The DNA of the CDR3 is TGTGCCAGCAGCCAAATTTCAACAGGGGGCGAGCAGTTCTTC. Translation: CASSQISTGGEQFF. V is TRBV14 and J is TRBJ2-1, with 9 bases that match TRBD1. V lost 2 bases and J lost 10; bases outside the gene matches: 6. CDR1 SGHDN and CDR2 FVKESK come from the germline V gene. This CDR3 spans 14 amino acids. The whole variable domain, filled in from reference TRBV14 and TRBJ2-1, reads EAGVTQFPSHSVIEKGQTVTLRCDPISGHDNLYWYRRVMGKEIKFLLHFVKESKQDESGMPNNRFLAERTGGTYSTLKVQPAELEDSGVYFCASSQISTGGEQFFGPGTRLTVL.

This clone appeared once. The chain carries TRBV4-1 and TRBJ1-2; D call uncertain. The V end was cut by 0 bases, the J end by 0 bases, with 8 bases between. The CDR3 contains 15 residues. Germline CDR1 MGHRA, CDR2 YSYEKL. CDR3 nucleotides: TGCGCCAGCAGCCAAGATCTACCGACTAACTATGGCTACACCTTC. It codes for CASSQDLPTNYGYTF.

This clone was recorded a few times. The chain couples TRBV6-5 to TRBJ1-1; 12 bases fit TRBD1. The V gene end was trimmed by 2 bases and the J gene end by 1 base; junction bases not matched to a gene: 2. This CDR3 contains 16 residues. The V gene's germline CDR1 is MNHEY and CDR2 SVGAGI. The CDR3 loop is CASSYGTGGPNTEAFF. In DNA, the CDR3 is TGTGCCAGCAGTTACGGGACAGGGGGCCCGAACACTGAAGCTTTCTTT.

The chain links TRBV18 to TRBJ2-2; possible D gene TRBD2, 6 bases. The CDR3 has 14 residues. CDR1 is KGHSH, CDR2 LQKENI, per germline. Trimming pared 1 base from V and 6 bases from J, leaving 9 bases between. DNA for the CDR3: TGTGCCAGCTCACCACGCGGGGTTGCCGGGGAGCTGTTTTTT. It is translated as CASSPRGVAGELFF.

The J gene is TRBJ2-1, the V gene TRBV5-1; D uncertain. V dropped 2 bases and J dropped 0 bases, with 9 bases sitting between them. The germline CDR1 and CDR2 sequences are SGHRS and YFSETQ. This CDR3 is 15 amino acids long. Here the CDR3 DNA reads TGCGCCAGCAGCTTACACACCAGCTCCTACAATGAGCAGTTCTTC. This gives the protein CASSLHTSSYNEQFF.

This rearrangement joins TRBV14 to TRBJ2-4; D not resolved. Germline CDR1 reads SGHDN; CDR2 reads FVKESK. This CDR3 has 16 amino acids. Trimming pared 0 bases from V and 2 bases from J, leaving 11 bases between. The CDR3 is CASSQDPRGTKNIQYF. In DNA, the CDR3 is TGTGCCAGCAGCCAAGATCCCAGAGGAACCAAAAACATTCAGTACTTC.

This rearrangement joins TRBV30 to TRBJ1-2; tentatively, D is TRBD1 (6 bases). V lost 1 base to trimming and J lost 2 bases, with 20 bases between them. Germline values: CDR1 GTSNPN, CDR2 SVGIG (reference sequence). This CDR3 region has 17 residues. The CDR3 spells CAWSGHREGELNYGYTF. In DNA, the CDR3 is TGTGCCTGGAGTGGCCACAGGGAGGGAGAACTCAACTATGGCTACACCTTC.

This clone showed up just once. The chain combines TRBV19 with TRBJ2-5, with 8 bases lining up with TRBD2. Germline loops: CDR1 LNHDA, CDR2 SQIVND (reference sequence). J lost 1 base, V lost 1 base, and 5 bases had no gene match. The CDR3 is made up of 16 amino acids. In nucleotides, the CDR3 is TGTGCCAGTAGTATAGTGGGGACTAGTGGCCAAGAGACCCAGTACTTC. It codes for CASSIVGTSGQETQYF. Full variable domain (missing parts from reference TRBV19 and TRBJ2-5): DGGITQSPKYLFRKEGQNVTLSCEQNLNHDAMYWYRQDPGQGLRLIYYSQIVNDFQKGDIAEGYSVSREKKESFPLTVTSAQKNPTAFYLCASSIVGTSGQETQYFGPGTRLLVL.

This chain links TRBV27 with TRBJ1-2; unclear D gene. Germline-derived CDR1 and CDR2 are MNHEY and SMNVEV (reference sequence). The CDR3 sequence is 13 residues long. Deletions cut 0 bases from V and 4 bases from J, with 6 bases between. This CDR3 reads CASSLSRFYGYTF. The CDR3 coding sequence is TGTGCCAGCAGTTTATCACGGTTCTATGGCTACACCTTC.

In its sample, this clone was seen once. The CDR3 sequence: CASRMRETGELFF. Written as DNA, the CDR3 is TGTGCCAGCCGAATGAGGGAAACCGGGGAGCTGTTTTTT. The J gene is TRBJ2-2, the V gene TRBV3-1 (or the pseudogene TRBV3-2), with a weak D call TRBD2 (5 bases). The CDR3 spans 13 residues. V lost 8 bases and J lost 5, with 12 bases in between. Germline values: CDR1 LGHDT, CDR2 YNNKEL (reference sequence).

CDR3 nucleotides: TGTGCCACCAGCAGAATTACAGGGGTCAATGAGCAGTTCTTC. Encoded protein: CATSRITGVNEQFF. The chain has TRBV15 and TRBJ2-1, with TRBD1 identical over 7 bases. Germline V gene lookup returns CDR1 LNHNV and CDR2 YYDKDF (reference sequence). V lost 2 bases, J lost 6 bases, and 4 bases stayed unmatched. This CDR3 is 14 amino acids long.

The chain joins TRBV29-1 to TRBJ2-1; 8 positions match TRBD1. Germline CDR1 is SQVTM and CDR2 is ANQGSEA. This CDR3 has 14 residues. J lost 2 bases, V lost 6 bases, and 6 bases had no gene match. The CDR3 coding sequence is TGCAGCGTCCGAAGACAGGGGACCTACAATGAGCAGTTCTTC. As protein: CSVRRQGTYNEQFF.

This clone appeared a single time. The V and J genes are TRBV10-2 and TRBJ1-6, with 9 bases identical to TRBD1. This CDR3 comprises 14 residues. V gave up 6 bases and J gave up 9 bases; unmatched junction bases: 6. From germline, CDR1 is WSHSY and CDR2 SAAADI. The DNA for the CDR3 is TGCGCCAGCAGGGGACAGGGTTTGGTTTCACCCCTCCACTTT. Amino acids: CASRGQGLVSPLHF.

This clone was picked up many times. The CDR3 reads CASSLIAGASGNTIYF. The CDR3, as DNA: TGTGCCAGCAGCTTGATAGCGGGGGCCTCTGGAAACACCATATATTTT. The chain employs TRBV5-6 and TRBJ1-3; a possible D gene is TRBD1 (6 bases). The CDR3 totals 16 residues. V was cut by 1 base and J by 0 bases, with 11 bases left in between. Germline V gene sequence: CDR1 SGHDT, CDR2 YYEEEE.

The V gene is TRBV6-5, the J gene TRBJ1-2; weak D call: TRBD1 (6 bases). In germline, CDR1 is MNHEY, CDR2 SVGAGI. The CDR3 runs 15 residues. V lost 6 bases, J lost 5 bases, and 19 bases lay in between. CDR3 DNA sequence: TGTGCCAGCAGCCCCCCACAACAGGGAACTTATGGCTACACCTTC. Its translation: CASSPPQQGTYGYTF.

The chain combines TRBV19 with TRBJ2-7; 7 bases are shared with TRBD2. J lost 0 bases, V lost 3 bases, and 8 bases had no gene match. There are 16 residues in the CDR3. The V gene's germline CDR1 is LNHDA and CDR2 SQIVND (reference sequence). This CDR3 is CASSIELSSGSYEQYF. CDR3 sequence (DNA): TGTGCCAGTAGTATCGAGTTGTCTAGCGGCTCCTACGAGCAGTACTTC.